A single sample gave rise to the 28 T cell receptor beta chains below, sequenced in a study of a mutant IDH1 vaccine in newly diagnosed glioma (dated by TCRdb to about 2021). The intended sense of this specimen's time point label: week 35, safety follow-up. Each vaccine dose, consisting of 300 ug of a 20-mer mutant IDH1 peptide in Montanide, was administered subcutaneously with topical imiquimod. Library preparation employed the immunoSEQ multiplex PCR assay. TCRdb mirrors the immuneACCESS table, restricted to in-frame sequences. Some clones are absent from its copies; in checked studies, under half trace to an unresolved V gene, and the reason for the others is unknown. In all, the sample holds 42,000 or so clones, and 83% of those were seen once. Approximately 4.8% of the sample is held by the ten biggest clonotypes. Their antigens are not known. This sample comprised PBMCs, obtained from a glioma patient whose treatment included an IDH1 peptide vaccine. The receptors stem from a woman in her forties or fifties with glioma.

The gene calls are TRBV6-1 and TRBJ2-3, with 8 positions matching TRBD2. With V trimmed by 2 bases and J by 4 bases, 5 bases remained unmatched. This CDR3 is built from 15 residues. Per the germline V gene, CDR1 is MNHNS and CDR2 is SASEGT. The CDR3 is CASSETGLAPDTQYF. CDR3 DNA sequence: TGTGCCAGCAGTGAAACCGGACTAGCACCAGATACGCAGTATTTT.

The rearrangement joins TRBV2 to TRBJ2-4; D is undetermined. Trimming shortened V by 0 bases and J by 10 bases, and 13 bases separated the two germline ends. The germline V gene encodes CDR1 SNHLY and CDR2 FYNNEI. CDR3 size: 14 residues. DNA of the CDR3: TGTGCCAGCAGTGAAGCGGTTAGTGGGATAATTCAGTACTTC. Translation: CASSEAVSGIIQYF. Combining the CDR3 with reference TRBV2 and TRBJ2-4 gives the whole variable domain EPEVTQTPSHQVTQMGQEVILRCVPISNHLYFYWYRQILGQKVEFLVSFYNNEISEKSEIFDDQFSVERPDGSNFTLKIRSTKLEDSAMYFCASSEAVSGIIQYFGAGTRLSVL.

The chain combines TRBV6-6 with TRBJ1-5; D is perhaps TRBD1 (5 bases). Between the trimmed V and J ends, which lost 0 bases and 4 bases, there was a span of 13 bases. CDR3 length: 16 residues. CDR1 and CDR2 (germline): MNHNY, SVGAGI (reference sequence). The CDR3 DNA follows: TGTGCCAGCAGTTACTCAGGGCAGGGAACTAATCAGCCCCAGCATTTT. This sequence encodes CASSYSGQGTNQPQHF.

DNA of the CDR3: TGTGCCAGCAGTCAAGCCATGGTTCCAGGTTACGAGCAGTACTTC. Protein sequence: CASSQAMVPGYEQYF. J is TRBJ2-7 and V is TRBV6-6; D unclear. The germline V gene has CDR1 MNHNY and CDR2 SVGAGI (reference sequence). Trimming removed 5 bases at V and 4 bases at J, with 18 bases between. This CDR3 is built from 15 residues.

This chain connects TRBV27 to TRBJ1-3; D ambiguous. CDR1 and CDR2 from the germline V gene are MNHEY and SMNVEV (reference sequence). V gave up 5 bases and J gave up 1 base, with 9 bases separating them. The CDR3 length is 14 residues. The chain's CDR3 is CASSPLGSGNTIYF. DNA for the CDR3: TGTGCCAGCAGTCCCCTGGGGTCTGGAAACACCATATATTTT.

This rearrangement joins TRBV28 to TRBJ1-5; maybe TRBD1 (6 bases). In germline, CDR1 is MDHEN, CDR2 SYDVKM. V gave up 10 bases and J gave up 2 bases, with 9 bases separating them. The CDR3 consists of 12 residues. CDR3 sequence reads: CATRTGNQPQHF. CDR3 DNA: TGTGCCACCCGGACAGGCAATCAGCCCCAGCATTTT.

The chain carries TRBV4-1 and TRBJ1-5, with 7 nucleotides matching TRBD1. V dropped 3 bases and J dropped 3; count of bases not matched to a gene: 5. The CDR3 extends over 15 amino acids. Germline CDR1 is MGHRA and CDR2 is YSYEKL. The CDR3 region has the DNA TGCGCCAGCAGCCACCTTGACAGGGACAATCAGCCCCAGCATTTT. The encoded protein is CASSHLDRDNQPQHF.

The J gene is TRBJ1-3, the V gene TRBV9, with D perhaps TRBD1 (6 bases). The CDR3 has 16 residues. Trimming took off 0 bases at V and 4 bases at J, with 14 bases between the two ends. CDR1 and CDR2 from the germline V gene are SGDLS and YYNGEE. CDR3 loop: CASSVAFPGEGNTIYF. In DNA form, the CDR3 reads TGTGCCAGCAGCGTAGCTTTCCCAGGGGAGGGAAACACCATATATTTT. The whole variable domain, remainder taken from reference TRBV9 and TRBJ1-3, is DSGVTQTPKHLITATGQRVTLRCSPRSGDLSVYWYQQSLDQGLQFLIQYYNGEERAKGNILERFSAQQFPDLHSELNLSSLELGDSALYFCASSVAFPGEGNTIYFGEGSWLTVV.

The rearrangement joins TRBV9 to TRBJ2-5; D possibly uses TRBD1 or TRBD2 (5 bases each). Germline CDR1 SGDLS, CDR2 YYNGEE. The CDR3 has 15 residues. Trimming shortened V by 3 bases and J by 5 bases, and 17 bases separated the two germline ends. CDR3 sequence reads: CASSAGSLQVETQYF. The CDR3 coding sequence is TGTGCCAGCAGCGCGGGATCGTTACAGGTTGAGACCCAGTACTTC.

The genes are TRBV12-5 and TRBJ1-1, with D possibly TRBD1 on 6 matching bases. The CDR3 has 17 amino acids. Trimming removed 0 bases from V and 1 base from J, with 15 bases in between. The germline V gene has CDR1 LGHNT and CDR2 FRNRAP. CDR3 in amino acids: CASGLVPFRDTNTEAFF. The CDR3 region has the DNA TGTGCTAGTGGTTTGGTACCTTTTAGGGACACGAACACTGAAGCTTTCTTT.

The CDR3 is CASRGLGNSPLHF. The DNA of the CDR3 is TGTGCCAGCAGGGGGCTGGGAAACTCACCCCTCCACTTT. This rearrangement joins TRBV19 to TRBJ1-6; 8 bases are shared with TRBD1. Losses at the gene ends were 9 bases for V and 10 bases for J; bases not matched to a gene: 8. The CDR3 covers 13 residues. The germline gives CDR1 LNHDA, CDR2 SQIVND (reference sequence).

V is TRBV2 and J is TRBJ2-4; unclear D gene. V lost 4 bases, J lost 5 bases, and 3 bases lay in between. The CDR3 consists of 11 residues. Germline CDR1 reads SNHLY; CDR2 reads FYNNEI. The CDR3 DNA is TGTGCCAGCAGTGCCCAAAACATTCAGTACTTC. This encodes CASSAQNIQYF.

The chain carries TRBV18 and TRBJ1-2; a possible D gene is TRBD1 (5 bases). The CDR3 is 13 amino acids. Trimming removed 2 bases at V and 6 bases at J, with 10 bases between. Germline V gene data show CDR1 as KGHSH and CDR2 as LQKENI. The CDR3 reads CASSPGQGDGYTF. Written as DNA, the CDR3 is TGTGCCAGCTCACCAGGGCAGGGAGATGGCTACACCTTC.

This chain uses TRBV27 with TRBJ1-2; 12 nucleotides agree with TRBD1. The V and J ends lost 8 bases and 3 bases, in that order; junction bases with no gene match: 13. The germline V gene has CDR1 MNHEY and CDR2 SMNVEV (reference sequence). This CDR3 has 17 amino acids. CDR3 nucleotide sequence: TGTGCCAGCGGTGGGTCGAACCGGGACAGGGGGCACTATGGCTACACCTTC. Translated, it gives CASGGSNRDRGHYGYTF.

This chain uses TRBV5-1 with TRBJ1-1; D is unclear. This CDR3 is 14 amino acids long. Trimming left V 0 bases short and J 6 bases short, with 12 bases between. Germline CDR1 reads SGHRS; CDR2 reads YFSETQ. This CDR3 reads CASSLVPVGAEAFF. The CDR3 bases are TGCGCCAGCAGCTTGGTGCCTGTTGGTGCTGAAGCTTTCTTT.

The CDR3 nucleotides are TGCGCCAGCAGCCAACCCATGAGAGATGAGCAGTTCTTC. Its translation: CASSQPMRDEQFF. The chain couples TRBV4-1 to TRBJ2-1; no clear D. Per germline, CDR1 MGHRA and CDR2 YSYEKL. The CDR3 sequence is 13 residues long. Trimming took 2 bases from V and 8 from J, leaving 10 bases between them.

The sample holds a few counts of this clone. The chain uses TRBV29-1 and TRBJ1-5; 7 nucleotides match TRBD1. Germline CDR1 and CDR2: SQVTM and ANQGSEA. This CDR3 has 13 amino acids. Losses at the gene ends were 4 bases for V and 5 bases for J; bases not matched to a gene: 5. In DNA form, the CDR3 reads TGCAGCGTTGGACAGGGTAACGATCAGCCCCAGCATTTT. It codes for CSVGQGNDQPQHF.

This chain connects TRBV30 to TRBJ2-7, with unresolved D. CDR3 length: 12 amino acids. V was shortened by 3 bases and J by 2 bases, with 8 bases between the two germline ends. Germline V gene data show CDR1 as GTSNPN and CDR2 as SVGIG (reference sequence). Here the CDR3 DNA reads TGTGCCTGGAGCTATCGGGCCTACGAGCAGTACTTC. Amino acid sequence: CAWSYRAYEQYF.

This sequence joins TRBV16 and TRBJ1-6; no reliable D call. V was pared by 3 bases and J by 1 base, with 4 bases between. CDR1 KGHSY and CDR2 FQNENV come from the germline V gene. This CDR3 has 14 residues. The CDR3 region has the DNA TGTGCCAGCAGCCAGGAGTCCTATAATTCACCCCTCCACTTT. It encodes CASSQESYNSPLHF.

The chain uses TRBV9 and TRBJ2-1, with TRBD2 matching 7 bases. With 7 bases clipped from V and 8 bases from J, the junction kept 3 bases outside the gene matches. This CDR3 has 11 residues. Germline CDR1 is SGDLS and CDR2 is YYNGEE. CDR3 residues: CASQAGDEQFF. The DNA for the CDR3 is TGTGCCAGCCAGGCGGGGGATGAGCAGTTCTTC.

The rearrangement links TRBV14 to TRBJ2-7, with 11 bases aligning to TRBD2. Germline values: CDR1 SGHDN, CDR2 FVKESK. The CDR3 extends over 16 amino acids. The V and J ends lost 4 bases and 1 base, in that order; junction bases with no gene match: 6. The CDR3 loop is CASSPILAGESYEQYF. The CDR3 DNA follows: TGTGCCAGCAGCCCAATACTAGCGGGGGAATCCTACGAGCAGTACTTC.

The gene calls are TRBV5-6 and TRBJ2-5; D remains ambiguous. CDR1 SGHDT and CDR2 YYEEEE come from the germline V gene. V was shortened by 0 bases and J by 5 bases, with 14 bases between the two germline ends. The CDR3 extends over 15 amino acids. Here the CDR3 DNA reads TGTGCCAGCAGCTTGGGGTCGAGGAGTTACGAGACCCAGTACTTC. As protein: CASSLGSRSYETQYF.

The chain is built from TRBV29-1 and TRBJ1-2, with 7 bases identical to TRBD1. Trimming removed 6 bases from V and 12 bases from J; junction bases left unmatched: 10. CDR1 and CDR2 from the germline V gene are SQVTM and ANQGSEA. This CDR3 region has 11 residues. The CDR3 nucleotides read TGCAGCGTCTCCGGGACAGCCCTCAACACCTTC. Translation gives CSVSGTALNTF. Variable domain in full (rest from reference TRBV29-1 and TRBJ1-2): SAVISQKPSRDICQRGTSLTIQCQVDSQVTMMFWYRQQPGQSLTLIATANQGSEATYESGFVIDKFPISRPNLTFSTLTVSNMSPEDSSIYLCSVSGTALNTFGSGTRLTVV.

This sequence joins TRBV19 and TRBJ1-4; maybe TRBD1 (5 bases). V was trimmed by 5 bases and J by 5 bases, leaving 12 bases between them. The CDR3 has 14 amino acids. In germline, CDR1 is LNHDA, CDR2 SQIVND (reference sequence). The CDR3 DNA is TGTGCCAGTAGTGGAAGGGGTTGGAATGAAAAACTGTTTTTT. This codes for CASSGRGWNEKLFF.

The V call is TRBV18, the J call TRBJ1-4; 7 nucleotides align to TRBD1. The CDR3 sequence is 14 residues long. The V and J ends lost 4 bases and 4 bases, in that order; junction bases with no gene match: 3. CDR1 KGHSH and CDR2 LQKENI come from the germline V gene. The CDR3 DNA follows: TGTGCCAGCTCACAGGGGGCCGTTAATGAAAAACTGTTTTTT. Protein: CASSQGAVNEKLFF.

The rearrangement uses TRBV5-1 and TRBJ1-1; 8 bases align to TRBD1. The CDR3 is made up of 14 amino acids. Germline V lookup: CDR1 SGHRS, CDR2 YFSETQ. With 3 bases clipped from V and 4 bases from J, the junction kept 5 bases outside the gene matches. The CDR3 DNA is TGCGCCAGCAGCTCCGGACAGGGAAGCACTGAAGCTTTCTTT. Amino acid sequence: CASSSGQGSTEAFF.

The rearrangement joins TRBV5-1 to TRBJ2-2; 7 nucleotides align to TRBD1. The V segment lost 6 bases and the J segment 0 bases; nucleotides outside the gene matches: 5. CDR1 and CDR2 (germline): SGHRS, YFSETQ. The length of the CDR3 is 15 residues. This chain's CDR3 is CASTEGGSNTGELFF. CDR3 sequence (DNA): TGCGCCAGCACCGAAGGGGGCTCGAACACCGGGGAGCTGTTTTTT.

The rearrangement joins TRBV2 to TRBJ1-6; 7 positions agree with TRBD1. After removal of 7 bases from V and 2 bases from J, the junction contained 8 bases not matched to a gene. The CDR3 covers 16 residues. Looked up from germline, CDR1 is SNHLY and CDR2 is FYNNEI. CDR3 in amino acids: CASNPDRAAYNSPLHF. DNA for the CDR3: TGTGCCAGCAACCCCGACAGGGCAGCCTATAATTCACCCCTCCACTTT.